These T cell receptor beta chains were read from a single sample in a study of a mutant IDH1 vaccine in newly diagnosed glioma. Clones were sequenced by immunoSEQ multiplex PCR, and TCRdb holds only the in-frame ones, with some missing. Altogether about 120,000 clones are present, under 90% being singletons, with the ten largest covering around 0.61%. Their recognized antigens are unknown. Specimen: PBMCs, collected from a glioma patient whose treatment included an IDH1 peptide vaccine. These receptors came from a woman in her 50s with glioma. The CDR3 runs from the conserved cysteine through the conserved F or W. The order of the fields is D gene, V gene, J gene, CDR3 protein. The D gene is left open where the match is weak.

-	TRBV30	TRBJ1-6	CAWRSAGTNNSPLHF
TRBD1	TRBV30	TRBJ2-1	CAWLRGQGHNEQFF
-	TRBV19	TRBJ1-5	CASRQRGGVWNQPQHF
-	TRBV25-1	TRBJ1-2	CASSLLRGYGYTF
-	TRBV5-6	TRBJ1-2	CASSSGIYGYTF
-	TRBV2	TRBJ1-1	CASSPARLNTEAFF
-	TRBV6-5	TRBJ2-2	CASSYGVGELFF
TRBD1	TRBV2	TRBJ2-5	CASRTGTGEETQYF
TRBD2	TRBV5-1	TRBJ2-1	CASSFGTSGYNEQFF
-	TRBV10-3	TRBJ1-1	CAISGHLGMEAFF
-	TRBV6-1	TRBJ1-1	CASSEVNQVSGFF
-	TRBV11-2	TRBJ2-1	CASSLAGPADYNEQFF
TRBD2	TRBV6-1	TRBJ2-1	CASNLAGGGNEQFF
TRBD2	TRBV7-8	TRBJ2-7	CASSYRKLAGGPYEQYF
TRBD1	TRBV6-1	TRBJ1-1	CASSERQGTMNTEAFF
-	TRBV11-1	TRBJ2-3	CASSPFRTYTDTQYF
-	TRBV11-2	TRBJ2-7	CASSLSGLRHEQYF
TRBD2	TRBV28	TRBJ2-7	CASSRSVAGAHEQYF
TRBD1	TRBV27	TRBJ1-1	CASSPLTGGNAEAFF
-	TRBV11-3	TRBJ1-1	CASSRSMNTEAFF
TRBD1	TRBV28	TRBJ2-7	CASSSYSGTGTVEQYF
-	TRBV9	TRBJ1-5	CASSVDGGTIQPQHF
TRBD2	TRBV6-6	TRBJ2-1	CAIGVAGDGSYNEQFF
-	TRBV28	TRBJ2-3	CASSYTDTQYF
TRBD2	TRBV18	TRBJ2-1	CASSPPASGNVHEQFF
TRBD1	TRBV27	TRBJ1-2	CASSLDRDYGYTF
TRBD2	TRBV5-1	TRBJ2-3	CASNELAGGADTQYF
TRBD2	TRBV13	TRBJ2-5	CASSQMPAGGPRETQYF
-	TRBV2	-	CASSAFRSYEQYF
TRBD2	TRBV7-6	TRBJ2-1	CASSPGLAGDNEQFF
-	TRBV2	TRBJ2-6	CASSPGRLEANVLTF
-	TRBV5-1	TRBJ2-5	CASSPITGKQETQYF
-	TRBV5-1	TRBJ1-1	CASSLAGNSGTEAFF